The 4 T cell receptor beta chains presented below share a single source sample, sequenced in a study of blood T cell repertoires in COVID-19. The data were produced by immunoSEQ multiplex PCR, yet TCRdb's version contains in-frame clones alone and is incomplete. The table lists under 150,000 clones, more than 65% of them singletons. The sample taken for sequencing was peripheral blood. The source is a woman aged 60-75 years with acute or convalescent COVID-19.

V and J are TRBV19 and TRBJ2-7; D gene unclear. The CDR3 consists of 13 residues. The germline CDR1 and CDR2 sequences are LNHDA and SQIVND (reference sequence). Trimming shortened V by 2 bases and J by 6 bases, and 11 bases separated the two germline ends. The CDR3 loop is CASSITRASEQYF. CDR3 DNA: TGTGCCAGTAGTATAACGCGAGCGAGCGAGCAGTACTTC.

Comment on this clone: Within the sample, other DNA sequences also encode this same CDR3. The chain uses TRBV7-2 and TRBJ2-3; D uncertain. V lost 0 bases and J lost 2, with 3 bases in between. This CDR3 has 13 amino acids. The germline V gene encodes CDR1 SGHTA and CDR2 FQGNSA. The CDR3 region is CASSLAYTDTQYF. The CDR3 DNA follows: TGTGCCAGCAGCTTAGCGTACACAGATACGCAGTATTTT.

CDR3 in amino acids: CASSQHPGQQGPYNEQFF. The CDR3 nucleotides are TGCGCCAGCAGCCAACACCCCGGTCAGCAGGGGCCCTACAATGAGCAGTTCTTC. The J gene is TRBJ2-1, the V gene TRBV4-3, with D possibly being TRBD1 (6 bases). V was trimmed by 2 bases and J by 2 bases, leaving 19 bases between them. The CDR3 totals 18 residues. Germline V CDR1 and CDR2: LGHNA, YSLEER.

The rearrangement links TRBV7-9 to TRBJ2-3, with D possibly being TRBD1 (6 bases). V lost 5 bases and J 2 bases, leaving 11 bases between the germline ends. This CDR3 is built from 14 residues. Germline V CDR1 and CDR2: SEHNR, FQNEAQ (reference sequence). The CDR3 loop is CASSSDRSTDTQYF. CDR3 sequence (DNA): TGTGCCAGCAGCAGCGACAGGTCCACAGATACGCAGTATTTT.